The T cell receptor (beta chain) described here comes from a study of OX40 agonist ivuxolimab in advanced cancers. Remarks on this clone: The antigen is unknown.

Researchers took blood at baseline, on cycle 4 day 1, and on cycle 7 day 1. CDR3 length equals 12 residues. With V trimmed by 11 bases and J by 1 base, 4 bases remained unmatched. Germline values: CDR1 MNHNY, CDR2 SVGAGI (reference sequence). This table comes from immunoSEQ multiplex PCR, and its TCRdb copy is limited to in-frame clones, with some not included. Seen here are some 64,000 clones, about 89% observed once, and the top ten hold 5.2%. Findings and caveats of the study: Both blood CD4+ and CD8+ T cells showed clonal growth by week 6 at 0.1 to 3.0 mg/kg. Fewer expanded clones were found on average in CD4+ than in CD8+ T cells.

The chain carries TRBV6-6 and TRBJ1-1; 7 bases match TRBD1. The sequencing used CD4+ or CD8+ T cells sorted from blood, collected in a trial of the OX40 agonist ivuxolimab. The sequence was collected from an adult with an advanced solid tumor such as melanoma, head and neck, liver or kidney cancer. The CDR3 loop is CAGQGGNTEAFF. The CDR3, as DNA: TGTGCCGGTCAGGGGGGGAACACTGAAGCTTTCTTT.